A single T cell receptor beta chain is shown here with its context. Its antigen is undetermined. Unrecorded immune exposure was likely among donors, who were nominally healthy when sampled. Per the germline V gene, CDR1 is SGHVS and CDR2 is FQNEAQ. This CDR3 has 12 residues. Trimming removed 1 base at V and 7 bases at J, with 7 bases between. Both 60 Vbeta primers and 13 Jbeta primers went into the PCR. Data came from immunoSEQ multiplex PCR; TCRdb stores just in-frame clones and leaves some out. The sample consists of about 300,000 clones, 86% of them appearing once. This specimen comes from a study of cytomegalovirus exposure and HLA in healthy donors. Whole-study results and caveats: Compared with the roughly 700-donor mean, an Asian-associated ancestry cluster reportedly had fewer N-insertions, according to a later analysis.

The V and J genes are TRBV7-8 and TRBJ1-2; D gene unclear. The sample was PBMCs. This receptor was identified in a middle-aged man in good health and CMV-seropositive. The CDR3 coding sequence is TGTGCCAGCAGCTTAGACGTGGCTGGCTACACCTTC. Encoded protein: CASSLDVAGYTF. The full variable domain, its missing parts supplied by reference TRBV7-8 and TRBJ1-2, is GAGVSQSPRYKVAKRGQDVALRCDPISGHVSLFWYQQALGQGPEFLTYFQNEAQLDKSGLPSDRFFAERPEGSVSTLKIQRTQQEDSAVYLCASSLDVAGYTFGSGTRLTVV.